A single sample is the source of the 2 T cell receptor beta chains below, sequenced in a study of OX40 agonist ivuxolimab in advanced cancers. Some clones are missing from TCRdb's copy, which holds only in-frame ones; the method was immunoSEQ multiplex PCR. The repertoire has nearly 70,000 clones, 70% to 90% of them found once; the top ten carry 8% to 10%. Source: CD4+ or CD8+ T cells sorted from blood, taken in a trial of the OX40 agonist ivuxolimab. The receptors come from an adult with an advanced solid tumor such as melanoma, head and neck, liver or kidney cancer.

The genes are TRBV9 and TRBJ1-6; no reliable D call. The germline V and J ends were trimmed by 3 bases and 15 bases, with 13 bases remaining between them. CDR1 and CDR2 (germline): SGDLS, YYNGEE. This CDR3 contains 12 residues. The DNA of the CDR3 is TGTGCCAGCAGCGGGCCTGATCGGGACCTCCACTTT. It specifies CASSGPDRDLHF.

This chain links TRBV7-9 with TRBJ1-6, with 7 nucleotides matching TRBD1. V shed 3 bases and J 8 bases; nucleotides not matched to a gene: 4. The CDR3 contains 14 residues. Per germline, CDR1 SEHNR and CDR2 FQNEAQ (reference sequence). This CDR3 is CASSLWQGDSPLHF. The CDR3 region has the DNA TGTGCCAGCAGCTTGTGGCAGGGGGATTCACCCCTCCACTTT.